The 19 T cell receptor beta chains reported below all come from one sample, sequenced in a study of blood T cells in healthy people across ages. A second about 6 to 12 cycle PCR used barcoded and J-beta primers. MiXCR, applied by TCRdb to the 5' RACE reads, yields one record per CDR3 protein. The sample contains hundreds of thousands of distinct CDR3 sequences, less than 40% of which appear only once. The specimen was blood. The receptor source for this set is a woman older than 75 in good health.

This clonotype was found many times. The V call is TRBV7-9, the J call TRBJ1-5, with TRBD1 matching 7 bases. Trimming took 2 bases from V and 5 from J; bases not matched to a gene: 3. This CDR3 region has 14 residues. CDR1 is SEHNR, CDR2 FQNEAQ, per germline (reference sequence). The chain's CDR3 is CASSLRGPDQPQHF. The DNA of the CDR3 is TGTGCCAGCAGCTTAAGGGGGCCGGATCAGCCCCAGCATTTT. Filled out from reference TRBV7-9 and TRBJ1-5, the complete variable domain reads DTGVSQNPRHKITKRGQNVTFRCDPISEHNRLYWYRQTLGQGPEFLTYFQNEAQLEKSRLLSDRFSAERPKGSFSTLEIQRTEQGDSAMYLCASSLRGPDQPQHFGDGTRLSIL.

The table lists this clonotype with a few counts. The CDR3 loop reads CASSDLRTGVGLKENTEAFF. The CDR3 region has the DNA TGTGCCAGCAGTGACCTACGGACAGGGGTAGGCTTGAAAGAGAACACTGAAGCTTTCTTT. The V call is TRBV6-4, the J call TRBJ1-1; TRBD1 matches at 9 bases. V gave up 2 bases and J gave up 1 base; unmatched junction bases: 17. This CDR3 has 20 amino acids. CDR1 is MRHNA and CDR2 is SNTAGT in the germline V gene.

The rearrangement links TRBV2 to TRBJ1-3; no definite D call. This CDR3 is built from 12 residues. Germline V lookup: CDR1 SNHLY, CDR2 FYNNEI. Trimming stripped 5 bases from V and 4 bases from J, with 6 bases between. CDR3 coding DNA: TGTGCCAGCAGTAATCAGGGAAACACCATATATTTT. Translated: CASSNQGNTIYF.

This clonotype was picked up many times. This chain joins TRBV10-3 and TRBJ1-2; D remains unclear. V was pared by 4 bases and J by 8 bases, with 20 bases between. The CDR3 sequence is 15 residues long. From germline, CDR1 is ENHRY and CDR2 SYGVKD. The CDR3 bases are TGTGCCATCAGTGCCGCCGCAGGCGGTCGGCCCGGCTACACCTTC. Protein sequence: CAISAAAGGRPGYTF.

Only a few counts were recorded for this clonotype. The genes are TRBV6-4 and TRBJ2-5; the D gene could be TRBD1 or TRBD2 (7 bases each). Germline V gene data show CDR1 as MRHNA and CDR2 as SNTAGT. V dropped 5 bases and J dropped 11 bases, with 24 bases sitting between them. CDR3 length: 15 amino acids. CDR3 nucleotides: TGTGCCAGCAGTCCAGGGGGGGGCACCGGTAATGAGCAGTACTTC. Its translation: CASSPGGGTGNEQYF.

This clonotype occurred a few times. This sequence joins TRBV18 and TRBJ2-7; 8 bases are a match to TRBD1. CDR1 and CDR2 (germline): KGHSH, LQKENI. The J segment lost 5 bases and the V segment lost 5 bases, leaving 11 bases of the junction unmatched. The CDR3 has 15 amino acids. CDR3 nucleotides: TGTGCCAGCTCAATAAGGGGACAGGATCCTCACGAGCAGTACTTC. This translates into CASSIRGQDPHEQYF.

This clonotype was counted at least ten times. The chain carries TRBV6-2 or TRBV6-3 and TRBJ2-7; D tentatively fits TRBD1 or TRBD2 (5 bases each). The germline V and J ends were trimmed by 4 bases and 6 bases, with 10 bases remaining between them. Germline V gene data show CDR1 as MNHEY and CDR2 as SVGEGT. The CDR3 spans 12 residues. CDR3 residues: CASSWDVGEQYF. The CDR3 DNA follows: TGTGCCAGCAGTTGGGACGTAGGCGAGCAGTACTTC.

This clonotype appeared many times. The V gene is TRBV12-3 or TRBV12-4, the J gene TRBJ1-5; D is undetermined. The CDR3 runs to 16 residues. V lost 6 bases and J lost 1, with 16 bases in between. CDR3 sequence: CASSPRRAPSNQPQHF. DNA for the CDR3: TGTGCCAGCAGCCCCCGAAGGGCACCGAGCAATCAGCCCCAGCATTTT.

This clonotype was seen ten or more times. The rearrangement joins TRBV25-1 to TRBJ1-4; D remains ambiguous. Trimming took 2 bases from V and 0 from J, leaving 13 bases between them. CDR3 length equals 17 residues. Germline assignment: CDR1 MGHDK and CDR2 SYGVNS. DNA for the CDR3: TGTGCCAGCAGTGAACCGAAGGGAGGTGCAACTAATGAAAAACTGTTTTTT. Protein product: CASSEPKGGATNEKLFF.

Remarks on this clonotype: A much larger clone is a single base away; this may be a read error. The V gene is TRBV6-1, the J gene TRBJ1-2; D is unresolved. CDR1 is MNHNS, CDR2 SASEGT, per germline. This CDR3 is 10 amino acids long. Here the CDR3 reads CVSSAVGYTF. CDR3 DNA sequence: TGTGTCAGCAGTGCGGTTGGCTACACCTTC.

This chain links TRBV29-1 with TRBJ2-7, with 7 bases matching TRBD1. The J segment lost 9 bases and the V segment lost 4 bases, leaving 12 bases of the junction unmatched. Germline loops: CDR1 SQVTM, CDR2 ANQGSEA. CDR3 length equals 13 residues. In nucleotides, the CDR3 is TGCAGCGTTGGGGAGACAGGGTCGGTGGGGCAGTACTTC. It yields the protein CSVGETGSVGQYF.

This clonotype was recorded many times. It is unclear where the CDR3 begins or ends on the DNA, so no DNA is shown, and the CDR3 is as TCRdb lists it. The chain is built from TRBV6-5 and TRBJ2-7; TRBD1 is the table's D call, not checked against the DNA. Germline CDR1 reads MNHEY; CDR2 reads SVGAGI. The CDR3 contains 17 residues when both ends are counted. The CDR3 spells CASSSSRGQGATYEQYF.

Comment on this clonotype: A single base separates this from a much larger clone, so it may be a read error. This rearrangement joins TRBV20-1 to TRBJ1-5, with D hard to call. The germline CDR1 and CDR2 sequences are DFQATT and SNEGSKA (reference sequence). CDR3 length equals 13 residues. CDR3 residues: CSAGDTGGQPQHF. CDR3 nucleotides: TGCAGTGCTGGAGATACCGGAGGCCAGCCCCAGCATTTT.

Remarks on this clonotype: This could be a read error, since a much larger clone is one nucleotide away. V and J are TRBV5-1 and TRBJ2-4; 7 nucleotides align to TRBD2. The better agreement between TRBJ2-7 and the DNA end casts doubt on the J call. This CDR3 has 15 residues. Germline loops: CDR1 SGHRS, CDR2 YFSETQ. CDR3 nucleotide sequence: TGCGCCTGCAGCCGTTCAGCGGGGAACTTCTACGAGCAGTACTTC. Translation gives CACSRSAGNFYEQYF.

This chain links TRBV29-1 with TRBJ2-4, with 7 bases that match TRBD1. The germline V gene encodes CDR1 SQVTM and CDR2 ANQGSEA. The CDR3 is made up of 13 amino acids. Unmatched junction bases numbered 5, after V lost 2 bases and J lost 7 bases. In DNA form, the CDR3 reads TGCAGCGTTGAAACAGGGGTTGGGAACATTCAGTACTTC. This sequence encodes CSVETGVGNIQYF.

This clonotype was observed at least ten times. V and J are TRBV7-2 and TRBJ2-1, with 10 bases aligning to TRBD1. The CDR3 covers 15 residues. V lost 5 bases to trimming and J lost 6 bases; unmatched junction nucleotides: 7. Germline loops: CDR1 SGHTA, CDR2 FQGNSA. The CDR3 loop reads CASSRSGTGANEQFF. DNA of the CDR3: TGTGCCAGCAGCCGATCCGGGACAGGGGCCAATGAGCAGTTCTTC.

In this sample, this clonotype turned up many times. V gene TRBV10-3 combines with J gene TRBJ2-1; possible D gene TRBD2, 6 bases. This CDR3 comprises 13 residues. V was pared by 2 bases and J by 6 bases, with 8 bases between. Germline CDR1 ENHRY, CDR2 SYGVKD. The CDR3 reads CAISEGLSNEQFF. For the CDR3, the DNA is TGTGCCATCAGTGAGGGACTAAGCAATGAGCAGTTCTTC.

The table lists this clonotype with a few counts. J is TRBJ1-4 and V is TRBV6-5; unclear D gene. V dropped 7 bases and J dropped 4 bases, with 16 bases sitting between them. The CDR3 spans 15 residues. Per germline, CDR1 MNHEY and CDR2 SVGAGI. CDR3 sequence (DNA): TGTGCCAGCAAGTCCCCTCGTGGGCTTAATGAAAAACTGTTTTTT. It specifies CASKSPRGLNEKLFF.

This clonotype was counted once. A read error is possible here, since a much larger clone lies one base away. The V and J genes are TRBV7-2 and TRBJ1-5; TRBD1 matches 8 bases. J gave up 5 bases and V 8 bases, and 11 bases lay outside the gene matches. CDR3 length: 15 residues. Germline loops: CDR1 SGHTA, CDR2 FQGNSA. The CDR3 nucleotides are TGTGCCAGCCGCACCGGGACAGGTTGGGATCAGCCCCAGCATTTT. As protein: CASRTGTGWDQPQHF.